A single sample gave rise to the 17 T cell receptor beta chains below, sequenced in a study of T-cell reconstitution after alpha-beta-depleted transplantation in children. Unique molecular identifiers were built into the TCRbeta library. TCRdb reanalysed the PCR reads using MiXCR and keeps one entry per CDR3 protein. This table holds some 290,000 distinct CDR3 sequences, around 25% found once. The sample was PBMCs, mostly from graft donor cells, taken 180 days after TCRalphabeta/CD19-depleted stem cell transplant. All receptors come from a male patient younger than 18 who had a stem cell transplant for acute lymphoblastic leukemia, so the T cells may come from the graft donor.

The V call is TRBV15, the J call TRBJ2-2, with 11 bases lining up with TRBD2. From germline, CDR1 is LNHNV and CDR2 YYDKDF (reference sequence). The CDR3 is 16 amino acids. V lost 8 bases to trimming and J lost 5 bases; unmatched junction nucleotides: 10. The CDR3 spells CATRGGTSGLTGELFF. CDR3 sequence (DNA): TGTGCCACCCGGGGGGGGACTAGCGGCCTGACCGGGGAGCTGTTTTTT.

This clonotype has a count of ten or more. The V gene is TRBV5-1, the J gene TRBJ2-3; 9 bases align to TRBD2. The length of the CDR3 is 12 residues. The V segment lost 5 bases and the J segment 5 bases; nucleotides outside the gene matches: 0. The germline CDR1 and CDR2 sequences are SGHRS and YFSETQ. CDR3 nucleotide sequence: TGCGCCAGCAGGACTAGCGGAGATACGCAGTATTTT. Translated, it gives CASRTSGDTQYF.

This clonotype occurred a few times. The rearrangement links TRBV6-4 to TRBJ1-4; D gene unclear. CDR3 length: 11 amino acids. Germline-derived CDR1 and CDR2 are MRHNA and SNTAGT. Trimming took off 7 bases at V and 8 bases at J, with 8 bases between the two ends. CDR3 nucleotide sequence: TGTGCCAGCAACAGAAACGAAAAACTGTTTTTT. Protein product: CASNRNEKLFF.

This clonotype was detected a few times. CDR3 coding DNA: TGTGCCTGGAGTGTACCAGGGTCGGGCTACAATGAGCAGTTCTTC. This translates into CAWSVPGSGYNEQFF. This chain joins TRBV30 and TRBJ2-1, with TRBD1 as a possible D gene (5 bases). The CDR3 sequence is 15 residues long. Between the trimmed V and J ends, which lost 0 bases and 3 bases, there was a span of 12 bases. Germline V gives CDR1 GTSNPN, CDR2 SVGIG (reference sequence). Full variable domain (rest looked up from reference TRBV30 and TRBJ2-1): SQTIHQWPATLVQPVGSPLSLECTVEGTSNPNLYWYRQAAGRGLQLLFYSVGIGQISSEVPQNLSASRPQDRQFILSSKKLLLSDSGFYLCAWSVPGSGYNEQFFGPGTRLTVL.

This sequence joins TRBV5-1 and TRBJ1-1, with 7 bases that match TRBD1. CDR1 is SGHRS, CDR2 YFSETQ, per germline. This CDR3 comprises 13 residues. Losses at the gene ends were 4 bases for V and 8 bases for J; bases not matched to a gene: 8. DNA of the CDR3: TGCGCCAGCAGCGTGGGGGGACAGCAGGAAGCTTTCTTT. Its protein product is CASSVGGQQEAFF.

This clonotype turned up a few times. This rearrangement joins TRBV29-1 to TRBJ1-1; D unclear. Looked up from germline, CDR1 is SQVTM and CDR2 is ANQGSEA. The V and J ends lost 4 bases and 12 bases respectively, with 15 bases between them. The CDR3 spans 11 residues. For the CDR3, the DNA is TGCAGCGTTGGGTTGTCGGCCTTGACTTTCTTT. Protein product: CSVGLSALTFF.

The chain combines TRBV7-2 with TRBJ1-6; weak D call: TRBD1 (5 bases). The V end was cut by 3 bases, the J end by 10 bases, with 13 bases between. From germline, CDR1 is SGHTA and CDR2 FQGNSA. The CDR3 spans 14 residues. The CDR3 spells CASSFRDRSSPLHF. The CDR3 nucleotides are TGTGCCAGCAGCTTTCGAGACAGAAGCTCACCCCTCCACTTT.

The chain recombines TRBV5-1 with TRBJ2-1, with no clear D. Trimming pared 0 bases from V and 5 bases from J, leaving 6 bases between. Per germline, CDR1 SGHRS and CDR2 YFSETQ. The CDR3 is 13 residues long. The CDR3 region is CASSLDWNNEQFF. In nucleotides, the CDR3 is TGCGCCAGCAGCTTGGATTGGAACAATGAGCAGTTCTTC. Using reference TRBV5-1 and TRBJ2-1 for the parts outside the CDR3, the full variable domain is KAGVTQTPRYLIKTRGQQVTLSCSPISGHRSVSWYQQTPGQGLQFLFEYFSETQRNKGNFPGRFSGRQFSNSRSEMNVSTLELGDSALYLCASSLDWNNEQFFGPGTRLTVL.

The V call is TRBV29-1, the J call TRBJ1-1, with 8 bases identical to TRBD1. The V and J ends lost 4 bases and 4 bases, in that order; junction bases with no gene match: 5. CDR3 length: 13 residues. Germline V gives CDR1 SQVTM, CDR2 ANQGSEA. The CDR3 spells CSVVGQGGTEAFF. CDR3 nucleotides: TGCAGCGTTGTCGGACAGGGCGGCACTGAAGCTTTCTTT.

The chain recombines TRBV30 with TRBJ2-1; no clear D. Trimming removed 2 bases at V and 7 bases at J, with 12 bases between. The CDR3 has 13 residues. Per the germline V gene, CDR1 is GTSNPN and CDR2 is SVGIG (reference sequence). The CDR3 region is CAWSPPVGNEQFF. CDR3 nucleotide sequence: TGTGCCTGGAGTCCCCCGGTTGGGAATGAGCAGTTCTTC.

V is TRBV5-1 and J is TRBJ1-1; D may be TRBD1 (5 bases). The CDR3 runs 13 residues. Germline CDR1 SGHRS, CDR2 YFSETQ. V was clipped by 5 bases and J by 0 bases, with 8 bases between them. The CDR3 sequence: CASRLQVNTEAFF. In DNA, the CDR3 is TGCGCCAGCAGGTTACAGGTGAACACTGAAGCTTTCTTT.

The V gene is TRBV21-1, the J gene TRBJ1-1; TRBD1, the table's D call, lacks a check against the DNA. TRBV21-1 is tagged as a pseudogene. The CDR3 extends over 12 amino acids. The DNA for the CDR3 is TGTGCCAGCACTCGACAGGACACTGAAGCTTTCTTT. As protein: CASTRQDTEAFF.

The CDR3 nucleotides are TGTGCCAGCAGTTTTCGGGACAGAGGGGCTGAGCAGTTCTTC. Amino acid sequence: CASSFRDRGAEQFF. The chain joins TRBV27 to TRBJ2-1; 7 bases are shared with TRBD1. Germline loops: CDR1 MNHEY, CDR2 SMNVEV (reference sequence). V trimming: 3 bases; J trimming: 9 bases; junction bases outside the gene matches: 8. The CDR3 runs 14 residues.

The chain links TRBV4-2 to TRBJ1-5; TRBD1 might be the D (5 bases). Deletions cut 0 bases from V and 2 bases from J, with 14 bases between. The CDR3 runs to 17 residues. Germline V lookup: CDR1 LGHNA, CDR2 YNFKEQ. The CDR3 is CASSQDLQVLRNQPQHF. In DNA form, the CDR3 reads TGTGCCAGCAGCCAAGATTTACAGGTCCTTCGCAATCAGCCCCAGCATTTT.

The CDR3 DNA sequence: TGCGCCAGCAGCTCATTTAGCGGGAGGTCCTACGAGCAGTACTTC. It yields the protein CASSSFSGRSYEQYF. This chain uses TRBV5-1 with TRBJ2-7, with 10 nucleotides matching TRBD2. This CDR3 contains 15 residues. CDR1 is SGHRS, CDR2 YFSETQ, per germline. The V segment lost 3 bases and the J segment 1 base; nucleotides outside the gene matches: 4.

This clonotype was picked up a small number of times. This sequence joins TRBV20-1 and TRBJ2-7; no clear D gene. The V end was cut by 3 bases, the J end by 2 bases, with 5 bases between. Germline lookup yields CDR1 DFQATT and CDR2 SNEGSKA (reference sequence). There are 11 residues in the CDR3. CDR3 DNA sequence: TGCAGTGCTAGGATGGCCTACGAGCAGTACTTC. Translated, it gives CSARMAYEQYF.

This clonotype was observed a few times. This chain uses TRBV7-3 with TRBJ1-1; no clear D gene. The V and J ends lost 1 base and 2 bases respectively, with 11 bases between them. Looked up from germline, CDR1 is SGHTA and CDR2 is FQGTGA. This CDR3 contains 15 residues. The CDR3 spells CASSLIHSDNTEAFF. DNA for the CDR3: TGTGCCAGCAGCTTAATTCACAGTGATAACACTGAAGCTTTCTTT.